This T cell receptor beta chain was retrieved from a study of blood T cells in healthy people across ages. Turning to the study itself: About one barcoded TCR beta cDNA was captured per two T cells. Study-wide points: Measured against age, TCR beta diversity per million T cells decreased in a roughly linear manner. Leaving the PBMCs unsorted stopped any conclusive comparison of naive versus antigen-experienced cells.

Germline V gene sequence: CDR1 SEHNR, CDR2 FQNEAQ (reference sequence). This CDR3 has 13 residues. Between the trimmed V and J ends, which lost 5 bases and 0 bases, there was a span of 7 bases. Primers used in a second PCR of roughly 7 to 12 cycles were a sample-barcoded 5' primer and a J-beta primer mix. In TCRdb, the 5' RACE reads were re-called with MiXCR into one record per CDR3 protein. This table has approximately 700,000 distinct CDR3 sequences, approximately 29% appearing once. Notes on this clonotype: The antigen remains undetermined.

PBMCs numbering at least 6 million were isolated per sample. Input material: blood. The source is an elderly woman in good health. The chain employs TRBV7-9 and TRBJ1-2; D remains unclear. In nucleotides, the CDR3 is TGTGCCAGCAGCAACGACACTAACTATGGCTACACCTTC. The encoded protein is CASSNDTNYGYTF.